This T cell receptor (beta chain) was captured in a study of cytomegalovirus exposure and HLA in healthy donors. General observations from the study: Donors were assumed by presence/absence analyses to have roughly uniform sequencing depth. The Asian-associated ancestry cluster reportedly had fewer N-insertions than the 666-donor mean in a later analysis. A later analysis linked a missense DCLRE1C variant to TCR beta V- and J-gene trimming.

Both 60 Vbeta primers and 13 Jbeta primers went into the PCR. Assay: immunoSEQ multiplex PCR; the TCRdb copy retains only in-frame clones and omits some. The specimen's table records 150,000 or so clones. About this clone itself: The antigen remains undetermined.

The receptor's source is a man in his thirties or forties in good health and CMV-seronegative. The material sequenced was PBMCs.

CDR3 sequence: CSASGEEQFF. For the CDR3, the DNA is TGCAGTGCTAGCGGGGAGGAGCAGTTCTTC. The chain employs TRBV20-1 and TRBJ2-1; maybe TRBD2 (5 bases). Trimming removed 3 bases from V and 10 bases from J, with 7 bases in between. The CDR3 runs to 10 residues. CDR1 and CDR2 from the germline V gene are DFQATT and SNEGSKA (reference sequence).